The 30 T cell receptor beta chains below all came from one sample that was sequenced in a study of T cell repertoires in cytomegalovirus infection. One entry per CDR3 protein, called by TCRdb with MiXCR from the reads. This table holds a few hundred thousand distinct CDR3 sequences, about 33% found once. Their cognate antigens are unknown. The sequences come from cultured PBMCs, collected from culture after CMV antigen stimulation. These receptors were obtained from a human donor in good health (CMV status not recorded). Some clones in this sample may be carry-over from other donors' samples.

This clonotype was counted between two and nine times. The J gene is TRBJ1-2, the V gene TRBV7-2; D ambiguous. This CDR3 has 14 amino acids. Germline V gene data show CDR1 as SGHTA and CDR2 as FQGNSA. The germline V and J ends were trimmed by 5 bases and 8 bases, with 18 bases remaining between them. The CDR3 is CASSPPGRVEGYTF. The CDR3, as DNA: TGTGCCAGCAGCCCCCCTGGACGGGTGGAAGGCTACACCTTC.

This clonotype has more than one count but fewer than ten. The CDR3: CASSLTGEPYGYTF. CDR3 nucleotides: TGTGCCAGCAGTTTAACAGGGGAGCCCTATGGCTACACCTTC. The chain combines TRBV12-3 or TRBV12-4 with TRBJ1-2, with 7 bases that match TRBD1. V lost 2 bases to trimming and J lost 4 bases; unmatched junction nucleotides: 4. This CDR3 spans 14 amino acids.

CDR3 bases: TGTGCCAGCAGTGACGGCGGAGGGCCAAATGAGCAGTTCTTC. Amino acid sequence: CASSDGGGPNEQFF. V and J are TRBV6-4 and TRBJ2-1; a possible D gene is TRBD2 (6 bases). The length of the CDR3 is 14 residues. The V gene lost 2 bases and the J gene lost 7 bases, with 12 bases spanning the gap. Germline values: CDR1 MRHNA, CDR2 SNTAGT.

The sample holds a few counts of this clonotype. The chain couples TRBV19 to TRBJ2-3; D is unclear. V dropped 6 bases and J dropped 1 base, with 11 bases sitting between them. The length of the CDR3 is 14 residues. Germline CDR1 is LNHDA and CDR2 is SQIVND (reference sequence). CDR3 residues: CASSPDLGTDTQYF. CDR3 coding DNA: TGTGCCAGTAGCCCGGACCTTGGCACAGATACGCAGTATTTT.

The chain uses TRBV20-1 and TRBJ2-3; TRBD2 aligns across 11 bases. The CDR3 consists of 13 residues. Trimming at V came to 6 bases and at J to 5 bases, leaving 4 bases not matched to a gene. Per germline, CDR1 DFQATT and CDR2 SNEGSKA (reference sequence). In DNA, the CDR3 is TGCAGTGCGAGACTAGCGGGACTAGATACGCAGTATTTT. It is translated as CSARLAGLDTQYF.

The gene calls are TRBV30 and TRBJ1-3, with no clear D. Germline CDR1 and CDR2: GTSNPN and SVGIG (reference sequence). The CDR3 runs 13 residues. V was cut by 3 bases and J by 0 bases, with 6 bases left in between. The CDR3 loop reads CAWSVFSGNTIYF. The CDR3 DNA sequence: TGTGCCTGGAGCGTCTTCTCTGGAAACACCATATATTTT.

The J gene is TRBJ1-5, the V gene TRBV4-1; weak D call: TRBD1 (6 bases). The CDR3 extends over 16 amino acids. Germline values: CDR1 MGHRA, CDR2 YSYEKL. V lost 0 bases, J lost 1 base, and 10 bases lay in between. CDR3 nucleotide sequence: TGCGCCAGCAGCCAAGATCAGACAGGAAGCAATCAGCCCCAGCATTTT. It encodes CASSQDQTGSNQPQHF.

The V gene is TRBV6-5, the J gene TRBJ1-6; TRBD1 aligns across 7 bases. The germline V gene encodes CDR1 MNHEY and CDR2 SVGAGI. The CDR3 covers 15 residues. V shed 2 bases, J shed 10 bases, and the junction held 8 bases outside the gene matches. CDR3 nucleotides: TGTGCCAGCAGTTACGACAGGGCTGATAGGTCACCCCTCCACTTT. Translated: CASSYDRADRSPLHF.

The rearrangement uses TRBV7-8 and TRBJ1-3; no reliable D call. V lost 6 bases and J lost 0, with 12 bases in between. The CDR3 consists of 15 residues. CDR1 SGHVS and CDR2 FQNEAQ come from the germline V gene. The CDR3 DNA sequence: TGTGCCAGCAGAAACGGACGGTTCTCTGGAAACACCATATATTTT. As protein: CASRNGRFSGNTIYF.

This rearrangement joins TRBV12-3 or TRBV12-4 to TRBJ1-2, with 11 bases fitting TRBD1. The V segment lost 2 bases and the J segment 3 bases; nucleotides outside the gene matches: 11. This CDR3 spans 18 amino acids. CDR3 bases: TGTGCCAGCAGTTTAAGGATCGGGGAGGGACAGGGGGACTATGGCTACACCTTC. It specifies CASSLRIGEGQGDYGYTF.

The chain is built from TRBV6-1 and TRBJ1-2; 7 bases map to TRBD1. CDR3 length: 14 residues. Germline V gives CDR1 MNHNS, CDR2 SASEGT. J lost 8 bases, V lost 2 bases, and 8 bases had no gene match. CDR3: CASSELPRGDGYTF. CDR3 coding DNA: TGTGCCAGCAGTGAACTGCCCAGGGGGGACGGCTACACCTTC.

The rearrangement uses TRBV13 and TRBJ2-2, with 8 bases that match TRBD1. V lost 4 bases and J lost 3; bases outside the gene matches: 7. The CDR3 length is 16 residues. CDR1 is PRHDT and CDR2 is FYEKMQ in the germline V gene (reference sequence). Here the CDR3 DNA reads TGTGCCAGCAGCTCACGACAGGGGATGGACACCGGGGAGCTGTTTTTT. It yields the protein CASSSRQGMDTGELFF.

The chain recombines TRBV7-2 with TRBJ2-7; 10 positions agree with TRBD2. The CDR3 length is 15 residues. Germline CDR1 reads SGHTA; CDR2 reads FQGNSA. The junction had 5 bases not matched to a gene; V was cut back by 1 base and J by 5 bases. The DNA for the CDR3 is TGTGCCAGCAGCTTAGAGCCTAGCGGGAGCCACGAGCAGTACTTC. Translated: CASSLEPSGSHEQYF.

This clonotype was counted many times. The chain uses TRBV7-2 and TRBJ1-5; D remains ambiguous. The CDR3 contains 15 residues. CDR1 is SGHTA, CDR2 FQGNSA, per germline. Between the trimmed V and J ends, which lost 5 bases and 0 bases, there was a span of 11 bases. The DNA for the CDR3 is TGTGCCAGCAGCCCAGGTGGCTTTAGCAATCAGCCCCAGCATTTT. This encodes CASSPGGFSNQPQHF.

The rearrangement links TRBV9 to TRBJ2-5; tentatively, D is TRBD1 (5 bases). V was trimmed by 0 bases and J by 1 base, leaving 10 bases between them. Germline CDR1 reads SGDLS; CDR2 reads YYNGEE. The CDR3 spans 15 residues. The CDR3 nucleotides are TGTGCCAGCAGCGTAGCTTGGGGCAGCCAAGAGACCCAGTACTTC. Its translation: CASSVAWGSQETQYF.

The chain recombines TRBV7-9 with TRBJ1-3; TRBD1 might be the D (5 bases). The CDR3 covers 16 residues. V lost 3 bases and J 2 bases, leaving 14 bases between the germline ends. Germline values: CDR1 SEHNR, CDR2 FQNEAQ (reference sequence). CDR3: CASSFIRGPTGNTIYF. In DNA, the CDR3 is TGTGCCAGCAGCTTCATTAGGGGTCCGACTGGAAACACCATATATTTT. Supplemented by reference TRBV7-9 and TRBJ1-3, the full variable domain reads DTGVSQNPRHKITKRGQNVTFRCDPISEHNRLYWYRQTLGQGPEFLTYFQNEAQLEKSRLLSDRFSAERPKGSFSTLEIQRTEQGDSAMYLCASSFIRGPTGNTIYFGEGSWLTVV.

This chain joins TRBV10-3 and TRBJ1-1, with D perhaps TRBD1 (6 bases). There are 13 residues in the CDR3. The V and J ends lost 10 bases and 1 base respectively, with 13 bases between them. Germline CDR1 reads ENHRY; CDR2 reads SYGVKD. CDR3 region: CATAGGRNTEAFF. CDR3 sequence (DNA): TGTGCCACCGCGGGGGGGCGGAACACTGAAGCTTTCTTT.

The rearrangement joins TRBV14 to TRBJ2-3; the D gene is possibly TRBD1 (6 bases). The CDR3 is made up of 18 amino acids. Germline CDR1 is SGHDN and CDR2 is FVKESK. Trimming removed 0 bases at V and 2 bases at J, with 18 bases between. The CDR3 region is CASSQDRWSGQHTDTQYF. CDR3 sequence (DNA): TGTGCCAGCAGCCAAGATCGATGGTCAGGACAGCACACAGATACGCAGTATTTT.

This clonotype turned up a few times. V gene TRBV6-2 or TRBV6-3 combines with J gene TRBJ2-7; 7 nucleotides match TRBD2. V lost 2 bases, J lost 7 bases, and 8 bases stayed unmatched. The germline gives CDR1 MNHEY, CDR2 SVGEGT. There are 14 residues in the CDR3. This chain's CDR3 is CASSYKRDAREQYF. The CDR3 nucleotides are TGTGCCAGCAGTTACAAGCGGGATGCGCGGGAGCAGTACTTC.

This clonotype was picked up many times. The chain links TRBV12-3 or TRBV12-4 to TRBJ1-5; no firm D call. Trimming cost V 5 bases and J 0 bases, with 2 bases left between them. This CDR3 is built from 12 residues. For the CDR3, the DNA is TGTGCCAGCAGTATTAGCAATCAGCCCCAGCATTTT. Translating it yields CASSISNQPQHF.

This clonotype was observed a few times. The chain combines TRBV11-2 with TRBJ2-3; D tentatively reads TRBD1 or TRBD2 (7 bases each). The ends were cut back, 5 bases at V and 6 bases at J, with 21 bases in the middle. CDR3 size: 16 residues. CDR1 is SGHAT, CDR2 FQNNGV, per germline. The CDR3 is CASSRGGAGQTDTQYF. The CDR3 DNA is TGTGCCAGCAGCAGGGGGGGCGCGGGACAGACGGATACGCAGTATTTT.

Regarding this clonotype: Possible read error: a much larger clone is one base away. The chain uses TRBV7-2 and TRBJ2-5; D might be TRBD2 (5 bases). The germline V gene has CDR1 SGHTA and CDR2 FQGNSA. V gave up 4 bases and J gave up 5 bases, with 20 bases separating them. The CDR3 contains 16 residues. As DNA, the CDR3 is TGTGCCAGCAGCTCGGTGCGGCGGGTCCCTCCGGAGACCCAGTACTTC. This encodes CASSSVRRVPPETQYF.

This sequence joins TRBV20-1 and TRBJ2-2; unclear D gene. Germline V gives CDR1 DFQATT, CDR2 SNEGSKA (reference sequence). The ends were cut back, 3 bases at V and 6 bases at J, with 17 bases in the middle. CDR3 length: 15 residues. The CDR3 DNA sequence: TGCAGTGCTAGTTTTCAACGACCTGGCCCCGGGGAGCTGTTTTTT. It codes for CSASFQRPGPGELFF.

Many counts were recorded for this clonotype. DNA of the CDR3: TGTGCCAGCAGCTTAGGACAGGGCCAACCCTACGAGCAGTACTTC. Translating it yields CASSLGQGQPYEQYF. The J gene is TRBJ2-7, the V gene TRBV7-2, with TRBD1 matching 7 bases. Germline CDR1 and CDR2: SGHTA and FQGNSA. This CDR3 is 15 amino acids long. J was trimmed by 2 bases and V by 1 base; bases with no gene match: 5. Full variable domain (remainder filled in from reference TRBV7-2 and TRBJ2-7): GAGVSQSPSNKVTEKGKDVELRCDPISGHTALYWYRQSLGQGLEFLIYFQGNSAPDKSGLPSDRFSAERTGGSVSTLTIQRTQQEDSAVYLCASSLGQGQPYEQYFGPGTRLTVT.

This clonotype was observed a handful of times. CDR3: CASSLMTTETQYF. The CDR3 bases are TGTGCCAGCAGTTTAATGACTACCGAGACCCAGTACTTC. The J gene is TRBJ2-5, the V gene TRBV12-3 or TRBV12-4; the D gene is possibly TRBD2 (5 bases). This CDR3 is built from 13 residues. Trimming removed 2 bases from V and 5 bases from J, with 9 bases in between.

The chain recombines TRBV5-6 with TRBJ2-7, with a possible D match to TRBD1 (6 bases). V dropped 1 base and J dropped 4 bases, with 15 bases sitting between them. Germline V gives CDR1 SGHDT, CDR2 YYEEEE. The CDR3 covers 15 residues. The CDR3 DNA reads TGTGCCAGCAGCTTGAGAGGGGGTGTCGGATACGAGCAGTACTTC. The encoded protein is CASSLRGGVGYEQYF.

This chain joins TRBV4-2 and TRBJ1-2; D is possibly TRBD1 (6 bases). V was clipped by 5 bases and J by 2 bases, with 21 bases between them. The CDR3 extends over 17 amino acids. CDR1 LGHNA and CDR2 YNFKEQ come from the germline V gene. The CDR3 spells CASSVRGAGEENYGYTF. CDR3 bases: TGTGCCAGCAGCGTAAGGGGGGCAGGGGAGGAAAACTATGGCTACACCTTC.

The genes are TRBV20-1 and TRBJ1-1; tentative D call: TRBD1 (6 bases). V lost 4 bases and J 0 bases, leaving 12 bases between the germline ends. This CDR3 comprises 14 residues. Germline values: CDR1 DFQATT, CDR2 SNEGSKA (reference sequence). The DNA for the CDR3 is TGCAGTGCTAATATAGGGGGTATGAACACTGAAGCTTTCTTT. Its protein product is CSANIGGMNTEAFF.

The CDR3 region has the DNA TGCGCCAGCAGCCAAGATACGACAGTCGGGACTGGAAACACCATATATTTT. It is translated as CASSQDTTVGTGNTIYF. The V gene is TRBV4-3, the J gene TRBJ1-3; D is possibly TRBD1 (5 bases). Germline CDR1 and CDR2: LGHNA and YSLEER. The CDR3 contains 17 residues. Trimming left V 0 bases short and J 2 bases short, with 14 bases between.

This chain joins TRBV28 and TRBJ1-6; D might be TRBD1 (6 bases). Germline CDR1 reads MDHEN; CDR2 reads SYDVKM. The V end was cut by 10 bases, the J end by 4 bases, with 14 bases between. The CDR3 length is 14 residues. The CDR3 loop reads CAIPGDRYNSPLHF. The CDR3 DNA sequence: TGTGCCATCCCAGGGGATCGTTATAATTCACCCCTCCACTTT. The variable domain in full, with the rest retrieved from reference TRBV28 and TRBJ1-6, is DVKVTQSSRYLVKRTGEKVFLECVQDMDHENMFWYRQDPGLGLRLIYFSYDVKMKEKGDIPEGYSVSREKKERFSLILESASTNQTSMYLCAIPGDRYNSPLHFGNGTRLTVT.